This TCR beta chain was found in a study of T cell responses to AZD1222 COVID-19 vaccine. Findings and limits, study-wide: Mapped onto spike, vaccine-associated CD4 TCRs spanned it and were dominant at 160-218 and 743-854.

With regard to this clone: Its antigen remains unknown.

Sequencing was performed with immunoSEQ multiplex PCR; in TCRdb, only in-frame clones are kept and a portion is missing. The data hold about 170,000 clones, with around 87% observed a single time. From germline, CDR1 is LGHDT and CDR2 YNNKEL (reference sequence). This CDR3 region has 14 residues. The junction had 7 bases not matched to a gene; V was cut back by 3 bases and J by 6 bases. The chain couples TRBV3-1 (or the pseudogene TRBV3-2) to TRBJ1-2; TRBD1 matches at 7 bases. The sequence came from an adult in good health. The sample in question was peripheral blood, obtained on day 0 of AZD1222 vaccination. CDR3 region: CASSQAQGFDGYTF. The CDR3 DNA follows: TGTGCCAGCAGCCAGGCACAGGGGTTTGATGGCTACACCTTC.